This T cell receptor (beta chain) was sequenced during a study of metastatic and nonmetastatic thyroid tumors. As for the study in general: Samples came from malignant and benign thyroid patients, and repertoires were compared across blood and tumor or nodule tissue.

Thyroid surgery was performed in patients who had received no treatment beforehand. Through MiXCR, TCRdb re-clonotyped the PCR reads. Among tens of thousands of clones listed, around a fifth were seen once. Trimming cost V 5 bases and J 1 base, with 23 bases left between them. Germline CDR1 is SGHAT and CDR2 is FQDESV (reference sequence). The CDR3 is 18 amino acids. This clone was counted ten times or more. The clonotype originates from a male donor with papillary thyroid cancer or a benign thyroid nodule (not recorded which). Some clones in this sample may be carry-over from other donors' samples. The J gene is TRBJ2-5, the V gene TRBV11-1; D unresolved. The sample consisted of blood. CDR3 sequence: CASSPIAPLTSTQETQYF. CDR3 DNA sequence: TGTGCCAGCAGCCCAATAGCCCCCCTGACGAGTACCCAAGAGACCCAGTACTTC.